Below are 4 T cell receptor beta chains sequenced from a single sample in a study of shared clonotypes between healthy human individuals. The assay was immunoSEQ multiplex PCR, and TCRdb's table has in-frame clones only and misses some. The sample has about 330,000 clones, approximately 79% seen once. Sequenced: memory CD4+ T cells sorted from blood. Noted subset: CD45RA-negative fraction. These receptors came from a young man in good health.

This clone was seen only a few times. The sample contains more than one DNA sequence encoding this CDR3. The rearrangement links TRBV6-1 to TRBJ2-7; maybe TRBD2 (5 bases). This CDR3 spans 14 amino acids. V lost 6 bases, J lost 0 bases, and 12 bases lay in between. In germline, CDR1 is MNHNS, CDR2 SASEGT. The CDR3 DNA reads TGTGCCAGCAGATTGAGGGCGAGCTCCTACGAGCAGTACTTC. Its translation is CASRLRASSYEQYF.

The chain joins TRBV10-3 to TRBJ1-4; D unresolved. The CDR3 extends over 13 amino acids. Trimming stripped 3 bases from V and 5 bases from J, with 7 bases between. The germline CDR1 and CDR2 sequences are ENHRY and SYGVKD. CDR3 in DNA: TGTGCCATCAGTGATCCTTTGAATGAAAAACTGTTTTTT. It codes for CAISDPLNEKLFF.

This clone has more than one count but fewer than ten. This chain uses TRBV29-1 with TRBJ2-7, with TRBD1 as a possible D gene (5 bases). Germline-derived CDR1 and CDR2 are SQVTM and ANQGSEA. There are 13 residues in the CDR3. V was cut by 2 bases and J by 7 bases, with 15 bases left in between. CDR3 in DNA: TGCAGCGTTGAAATTATACAGGATGGGGAGCAGTACTTC. Protein sequence: CSVEIIQDGEQYF.

Concerning this clone itself: One end of the junction fails to match germline, which may point to a read error. At the DNA level, this CDR3 is encoded by other sequences in the same sample as well. The chain joins TRBV25-1 to TRBJ2-7, with TRBD2 as a possible D gene (7 bases). Germline assignment: CDR1 MGHDK and CDR2 SYGVNS. CDR3 length: 15 residues. CDR3 sequence: CASSERGGISYEQYF. Here the CDR3 DNA reads TGTGCCAGCAGTGAGAGGGGGGGCATTTCCTATGAGCAGTACTTC.